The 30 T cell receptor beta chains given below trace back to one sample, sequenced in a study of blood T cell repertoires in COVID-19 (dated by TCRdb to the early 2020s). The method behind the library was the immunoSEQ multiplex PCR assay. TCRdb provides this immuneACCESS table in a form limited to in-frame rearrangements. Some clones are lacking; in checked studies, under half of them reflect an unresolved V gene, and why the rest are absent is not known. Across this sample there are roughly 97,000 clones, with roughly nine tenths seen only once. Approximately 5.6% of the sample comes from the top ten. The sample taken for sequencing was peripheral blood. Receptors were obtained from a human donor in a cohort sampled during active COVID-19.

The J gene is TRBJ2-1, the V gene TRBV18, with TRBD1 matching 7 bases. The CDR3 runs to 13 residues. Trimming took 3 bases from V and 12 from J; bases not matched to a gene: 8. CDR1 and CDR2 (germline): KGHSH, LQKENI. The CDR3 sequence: CASSPKTGSGQFF. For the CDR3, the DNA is TGTGCCAGCTCACCCAAGACAGGGTCAGGGCAGTTCTTC. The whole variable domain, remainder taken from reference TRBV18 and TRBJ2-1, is NAGVMQNPRHLVRRRGQEARLRCSPMKGHSHVYWYRQLPEEGLKFMVYLQKENIIDESGMPKERFSAEFPKEGPSILRIQQVVRGDSAAYFCASSPKTGSGQFFGPGTRLTVL.

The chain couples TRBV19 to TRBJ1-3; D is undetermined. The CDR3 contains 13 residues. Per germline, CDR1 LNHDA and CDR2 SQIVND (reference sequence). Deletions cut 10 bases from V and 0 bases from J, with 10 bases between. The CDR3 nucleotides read TGTGCCACTCTGGGGAGCTCTGGAAACACCATATATTTT. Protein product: CATLGSSGNTIYF.

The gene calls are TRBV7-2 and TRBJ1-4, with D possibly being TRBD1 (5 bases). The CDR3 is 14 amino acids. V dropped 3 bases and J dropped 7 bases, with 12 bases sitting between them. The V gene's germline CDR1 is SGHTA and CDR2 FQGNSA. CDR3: CASSLAGSREKLFF. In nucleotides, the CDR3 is TGTGCCAGCAGCTTGGCAGGGTCGCGTGAAAAACTGTTTTTT.

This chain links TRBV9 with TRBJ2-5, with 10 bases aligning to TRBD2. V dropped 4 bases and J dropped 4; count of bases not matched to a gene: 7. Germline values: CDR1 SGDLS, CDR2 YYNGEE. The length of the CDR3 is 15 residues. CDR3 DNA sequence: TGTGCCAGCAGCTCCAGCGGGAGGGCGCGAGAGACCCAGTACTTC. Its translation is CASSSSGRARETQYF.

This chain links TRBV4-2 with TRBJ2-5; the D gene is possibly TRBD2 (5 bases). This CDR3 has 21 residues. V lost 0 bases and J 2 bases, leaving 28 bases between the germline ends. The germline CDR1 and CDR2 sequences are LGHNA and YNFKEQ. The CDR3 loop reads CASSQDRGRGNRLVGQETQYF. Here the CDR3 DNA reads TGTGCCAGCAGCCAAGATCGCGGGCGAGGGAACAGACTGGTGGGACAAGAGACCCAGTACTTC.

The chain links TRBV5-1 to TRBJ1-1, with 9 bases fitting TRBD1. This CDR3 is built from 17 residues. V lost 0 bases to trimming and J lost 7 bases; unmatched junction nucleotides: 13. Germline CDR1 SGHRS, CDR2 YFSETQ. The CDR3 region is CASSLDLGTGKIVEAFF. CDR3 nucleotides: TGCGCCAGCAGCTTGGATCTCGGGACAGGGAAGATAGTTGAAGCTTTCTTT.

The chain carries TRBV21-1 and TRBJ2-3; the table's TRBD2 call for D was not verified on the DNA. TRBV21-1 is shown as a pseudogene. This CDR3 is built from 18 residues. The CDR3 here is CASSRTSGRAVGTDTQYF. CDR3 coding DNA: TGTGCCAGCAGCAGGACTAGCGGGAGGGCCGTGGGTACAGATACGCAGTATTTT.

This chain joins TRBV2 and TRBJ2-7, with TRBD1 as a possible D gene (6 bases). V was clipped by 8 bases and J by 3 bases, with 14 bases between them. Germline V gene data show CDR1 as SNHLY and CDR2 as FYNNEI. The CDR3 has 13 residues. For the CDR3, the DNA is TGTGCCAGCGATCGGACAGAAATCTACGAGCAGTACTTC. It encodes CASDRTEIYEQYF.

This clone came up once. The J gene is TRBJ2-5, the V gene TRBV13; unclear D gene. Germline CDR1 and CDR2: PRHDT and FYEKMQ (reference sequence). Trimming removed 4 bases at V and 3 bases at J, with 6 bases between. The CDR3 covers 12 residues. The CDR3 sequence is CASSSAKETQYF. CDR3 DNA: TGTGCCAGCAGCTCCGCTAAAGAGACCCAGTACTTC.

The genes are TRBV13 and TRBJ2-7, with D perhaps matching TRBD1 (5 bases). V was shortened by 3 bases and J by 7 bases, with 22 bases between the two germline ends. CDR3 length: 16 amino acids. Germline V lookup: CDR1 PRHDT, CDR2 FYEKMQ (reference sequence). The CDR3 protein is CASSFATGFRLGEQYF. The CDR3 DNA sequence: TGTGCCAGCAGCTTTGCCACAGGTTTTAGGTTGGGGGAGCAGTACTTC.

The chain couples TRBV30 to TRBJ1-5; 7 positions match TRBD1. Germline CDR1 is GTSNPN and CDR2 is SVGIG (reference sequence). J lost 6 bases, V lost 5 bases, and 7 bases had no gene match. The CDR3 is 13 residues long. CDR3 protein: CAWSGTVGQPQHF. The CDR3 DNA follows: TGTGCCTGGTCGGGGACAGTGGGTCAGCCCCAGCATTTT.

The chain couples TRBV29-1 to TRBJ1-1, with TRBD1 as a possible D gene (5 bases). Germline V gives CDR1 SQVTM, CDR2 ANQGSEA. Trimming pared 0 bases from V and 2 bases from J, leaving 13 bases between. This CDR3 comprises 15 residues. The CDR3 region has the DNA TGCAGCGTTGAAGATTTAGACAGCAGAAACACTGAAGCTTTCTTT. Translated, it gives CSVEDLDSRNTEAFF.

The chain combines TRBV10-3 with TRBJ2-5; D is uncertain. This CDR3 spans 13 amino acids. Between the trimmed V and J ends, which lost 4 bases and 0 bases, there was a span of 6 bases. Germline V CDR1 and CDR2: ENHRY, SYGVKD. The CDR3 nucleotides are TGTGCCATCAGTGCAGGATACCAAGAGACCCAGTACTTC. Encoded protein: CAISAGYQETQYF.

The CDR3 sequence: CASRLRSSTDTQYF. CDR3 nucleotides: TGCGCCAGCAGATTGCGGAGTAGCACAGATACGCAGTATTTT. The chain joins TRBV10-2 to TRBJ2-3; D is unresolved. The CDR3 loop spans 14 amino acids. Trimming removed 6 bases from V and 0 bases from J, with 10 bases in between. From germline, CDR1 is WSHSY and CDR2 SAAADI.

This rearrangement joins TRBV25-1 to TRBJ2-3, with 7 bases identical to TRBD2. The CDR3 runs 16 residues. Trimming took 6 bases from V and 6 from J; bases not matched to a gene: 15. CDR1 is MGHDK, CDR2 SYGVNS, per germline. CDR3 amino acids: CASSDPVSGIADTQYF. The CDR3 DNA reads TGTGCCAGCAGCGACCCAGTAAGCGGGATAGCGGATACGCAGTATTTT. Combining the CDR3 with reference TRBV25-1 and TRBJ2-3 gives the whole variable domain EADIYQTPRYLVIGTGKKITLECSQTMGHDKMYWYQQDPGMELHLIHYSYGVNSTEKGDLSSESTVSRIRTEHFPLTLESARPSHTSQYLCASSDPVSGIADTQYFGPGTRLTVL.

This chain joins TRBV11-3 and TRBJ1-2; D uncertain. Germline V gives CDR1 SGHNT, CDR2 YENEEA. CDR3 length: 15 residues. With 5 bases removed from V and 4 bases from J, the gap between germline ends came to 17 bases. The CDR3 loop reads CASSGRLGKTYGYTF. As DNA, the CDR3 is TGTGCCAGCAGCGGTCGACTCGGAAAGACCTATGGCTACACCTTC.

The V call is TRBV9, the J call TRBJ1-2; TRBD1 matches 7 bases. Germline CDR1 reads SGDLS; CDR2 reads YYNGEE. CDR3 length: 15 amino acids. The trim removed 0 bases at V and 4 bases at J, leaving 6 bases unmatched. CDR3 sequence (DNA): TGTGCCAGCAGCGTAGCCGACAGGGTGAGCTATGGCTACACCTTC. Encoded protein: CASSVADRVSYGYTF.

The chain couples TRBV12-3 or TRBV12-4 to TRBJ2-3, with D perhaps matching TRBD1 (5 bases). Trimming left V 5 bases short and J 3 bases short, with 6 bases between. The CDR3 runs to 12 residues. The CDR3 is CASSRQTDTQYF. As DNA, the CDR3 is TGTGCCAGCAGTCGACAGACAGATACGCAGTATTTT.

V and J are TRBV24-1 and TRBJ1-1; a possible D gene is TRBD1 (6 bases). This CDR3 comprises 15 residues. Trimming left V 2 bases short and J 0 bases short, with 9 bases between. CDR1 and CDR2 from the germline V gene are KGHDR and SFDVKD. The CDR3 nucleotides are TGTGCCACCAGTGATTGGACAGACCTGAACACTGAAGCTTTCTTT. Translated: CATSDWTDLNTEAFF.

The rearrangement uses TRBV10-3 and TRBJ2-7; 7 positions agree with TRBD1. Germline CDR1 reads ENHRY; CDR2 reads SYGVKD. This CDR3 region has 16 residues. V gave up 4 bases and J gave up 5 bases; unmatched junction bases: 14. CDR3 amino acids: CAISVGSGTVPDEQYF. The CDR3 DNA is TGTGCCATCAGTGTCGGGTCCGGGACAGTTCCTGACGAGCAGTACTTC.

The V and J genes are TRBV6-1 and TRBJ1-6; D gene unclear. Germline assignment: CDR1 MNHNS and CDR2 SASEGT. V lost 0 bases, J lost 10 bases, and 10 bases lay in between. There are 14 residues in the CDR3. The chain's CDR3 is CASSEASDSSPLHF. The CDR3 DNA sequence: TGTGCCAGCAGTGAAGCCTCCGACTCGTCACCCCTCCACTTT.

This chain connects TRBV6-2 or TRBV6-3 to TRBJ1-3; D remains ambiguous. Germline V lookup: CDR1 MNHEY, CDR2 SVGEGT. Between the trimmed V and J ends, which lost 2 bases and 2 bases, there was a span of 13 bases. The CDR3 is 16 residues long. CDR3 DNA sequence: TGTGCCAGCAGTTACACCGAGACAAACACTGGAAACACCATATATTTT. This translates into CASSYTETNTGNTIYF.

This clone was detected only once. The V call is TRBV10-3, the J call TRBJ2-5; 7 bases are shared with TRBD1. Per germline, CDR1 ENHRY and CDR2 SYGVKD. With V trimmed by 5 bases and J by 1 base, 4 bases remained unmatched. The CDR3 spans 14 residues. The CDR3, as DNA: TGTGCCATCAGTCAGACAGGGATCCAAGAGACCCAGTACTTC. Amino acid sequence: CAISQTGIQETQYF.

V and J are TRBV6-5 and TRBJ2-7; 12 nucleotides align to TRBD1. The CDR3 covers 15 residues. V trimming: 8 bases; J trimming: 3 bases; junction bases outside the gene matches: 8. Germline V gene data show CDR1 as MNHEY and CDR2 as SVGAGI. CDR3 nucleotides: TGTGCCAGCCAGAGCCGGGACAGGGGGCGCTACGAGCAGTACTTC. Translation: CASQSRDRGRYEQYF.

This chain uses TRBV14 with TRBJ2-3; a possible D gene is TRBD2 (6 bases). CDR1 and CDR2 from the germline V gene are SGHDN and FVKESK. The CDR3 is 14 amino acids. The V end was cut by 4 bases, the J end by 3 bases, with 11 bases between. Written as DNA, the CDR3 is TGTGCCAGCAGCCCCTACCGGGGGACAGATACGCAGTATTTT. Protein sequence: CASSPYRGTDTQYF.

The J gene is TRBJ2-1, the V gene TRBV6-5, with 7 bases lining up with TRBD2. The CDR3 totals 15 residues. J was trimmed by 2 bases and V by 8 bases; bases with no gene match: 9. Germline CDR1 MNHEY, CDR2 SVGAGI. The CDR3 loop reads CASHPGGGPYNEQFF. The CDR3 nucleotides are TGTGCCAGCCATCCGGGAGGTGGACCCTACAATGAGCAGTTCTTC.

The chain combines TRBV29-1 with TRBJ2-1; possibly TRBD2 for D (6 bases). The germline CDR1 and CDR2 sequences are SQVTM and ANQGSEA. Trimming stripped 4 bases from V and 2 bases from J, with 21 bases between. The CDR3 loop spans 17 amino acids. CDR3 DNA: TGCAGCGTTGCGACGCCTTCGGGACTCACCACCTACAATGAGCAGTTCTTC. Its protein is CSVATPSGLTTYNEQFF.

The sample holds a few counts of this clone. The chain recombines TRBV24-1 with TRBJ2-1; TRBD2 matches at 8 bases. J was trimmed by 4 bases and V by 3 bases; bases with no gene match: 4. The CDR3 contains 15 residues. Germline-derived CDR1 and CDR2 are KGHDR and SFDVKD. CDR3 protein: CATSDGAGVYNEQFF. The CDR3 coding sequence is TGTGCCACCAGTGATGGAGCGGGGGTATACAATGAGCAGTTCTTC.

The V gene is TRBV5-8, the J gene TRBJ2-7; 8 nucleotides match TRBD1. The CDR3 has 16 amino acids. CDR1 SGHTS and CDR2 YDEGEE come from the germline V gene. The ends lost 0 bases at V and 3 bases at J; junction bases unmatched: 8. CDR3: CASSLARTGWDYEQYF. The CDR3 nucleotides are TGTGCCAGCAGCTTGGCCCGGACAGGGTGGGACTACGAGCAGTACTTC.

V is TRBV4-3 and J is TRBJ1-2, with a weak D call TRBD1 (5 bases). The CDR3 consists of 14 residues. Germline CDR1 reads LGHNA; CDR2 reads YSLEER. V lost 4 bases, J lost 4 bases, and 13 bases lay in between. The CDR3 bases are TGCGCCAGCAGCCGGGGCAGGGCTAGCTATGGCTACACCTTC. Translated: CASSRGRASYGYTF.